The source of this T cell receptor (beta chain) is a study of blood T cell repertoires in COVID-19. Study in general: Acute-phase and convalescent COVID-19 samples originated in the United States, Italy and Spain.

TCRdb keeps only in-frame clones here, not all; method: immunoSEQ multiplex PCR. The sample lists approximately 180,000 clones, roughly 85% occurring once. The CDR3 runs 15 residues. The V gene's germline CDR1 is SGHNT and CDR2 YENEEA. J was trimmed by 5 bases and V by 5 bases; bases with no gene match: 5. The gene calls are TRBV11-3 and TRBJ2-5; the match to TRBD2 covers 13 bases. The sequence was obtained from a human donor with active or convalescent COVID-19. The donor label of this sample is uncertain. The sequencing input was peripheral blood. Written as DNA, the CDR3 is TGTGCCAGCAGCATACAGACTAGCGGGGGGGAGACCCAGTACTTC. It yields the protein CASSIQTSGGETQYF.